The clone carrying this T cell receptor (beta chain) was picked up one time. Its target is not known. PCR employed 60 Vbeta and 13 Jbeta primers. TCRdb keeps only in-frame clones here, not all; method: immunoSEQ multiplex PCR. Of 250,000 to 350,000 clones listed, approximately 80% are singletons. Germline lookup yields CDR1 MNHEY and CDR2 SMNVEV (reference sequence). The CDR3 runs 14 residues. V was pared by 7 bases and J by 5 bases, with 17 bases between. The data derive from a study of cytomegalovirus exposure and HLA in healthy donors. Points from the study as a whole: For TCR beta chains, V- and J-gene trimming was later linked to a missense DCLRE1C variant. Sequencing depth roughly uniform across donors was assumed in presence/absence analyses. In a later analysis, TCR association rates varied by HLA locus: DRB1 most, HLA-C fewest.

The source of this sequence is a girl aged 2-10 years in good health and CMV-seronegative. V and J are TRBV27 and TRBJ1-2, with a weak D call TRBD1 (5 bases). Sequencing used PBMCs. The CDR3 is CASKPSDSEYGYTF. In DNA, the CDR3 is TGTGCCAGCAAGCCATCTGACAGCGAATATGGCTACACCTTC.